This T cell receptor beta chain is from a study of blood T cell repertoires in COVID-19. Across the whole study: Specimens from acute and convalescent COVID-19 originated in the United States, Italy and Spain.

Trimming left V 0 bases short and J 7 bases short, with 8 bases between. Germline V gene sequence: CDR1 SGDLS, CDR2 YYNGEE. CDR3 size: 13 residues. Original methodology: Counts of nucleated cells, estimated from reference gene primer amplification, were obtained. This table comes from immunoSEQ multiplex PCR, and its TCRdb copy is limited to in-frame clones, with some not included. That table gives V, J and clone size, and the DNA gave D and trimming. There are 140,000 or so clones in the sample; more than 65% occur only once, and 9.5% to 13% lies in the top ten. The sequenced sample consisted of peripheral blood. The V call is TRBV9, the J call TRBJ2-1; no reliable D call. This TCR came from a man between 60 and 75 years old with active or convalescent COVID-19. The CDR3 is CASSVEGANEQFF. The CDR3 nucleotides read TGTGCCAGCAGCGTAGAAGGAGCGAATGAGCAGTTCTTC. Complete variable domain (other parts from reference TRBV9 and TRBJ2-1): DSGVTQTPKHLITATGQRVTLRCSPRSGDLSVYWYQQSLDQGLQFLIQYYNGEERAKGNILERFSAQQFPDLHSELNLSSLELGDSALYFCASSVEGANEQFFGPGTRLTVL.